The rows below give T cell receptor beta chains drawn from one sample of a study of cytomegalovirus exposure and HLA in healthy donors. Method: immunoSEQ multiplex PCR; TCRdb's copy keeps in-frame clones and lacks some. The sample includes under 140,000 clones, roughly 88% seen only once; the top ten take roughly 1.4%. Sequencing was carried out using PBMCs. The receptors were gathered from a young woman in good health and CMV-seropositive. Each CDR3 is given without its conserved first and last residue. The order of the fields is V gene, CDR3 protein.

>TRBV13
ASRTGTEAF
>TRBV19
ASSILLGGYNEQF
>TRBV7-2
ASSFGREGGEQF
>TRBV6-5
ASRGHGTDTQY
>TRBV5-4
ASSRAQGSGRGFNEQF
>TRBV6-5
ASSYGEDSPLH
>TRBV5-6
ASSLAGHLDGYT
>TRBV5-6
ASSFWTSGTNNEQF
>TRBV14
ASSQADRGIYGYT
>TRBV7-9
ASSLKRQNTGELF
>TRBV5-6
ASSLGGMGAF
>TRBV2
ASRLAGVLNEQF
>TRBV25-1
ASSAVADTQY
>TRBV14
ASSSTGKFFSYNEQF
>TRBV7-9
ASSLSLSGELF
>TRBV5-4
ASSPQRPNEQF
>TRBV5-1
ASSLAGTGLTGELF
>TRBV4-1
ASSQMGLAGHNEQF
>TRBV15
ATSRAKRGTDTQY
>TRBV28
ASSARQGLVSGANVLT
>TRBV7-6
ASSLVLAGGTNTGELF
>TRBV4-3
ASSQNTGQGRYTQY
>TRBV4-2
ASSQERAGGRNEQF
>TRBV30
AWSVRGRGQGYEQY
>TRBV28
ASIREGHGYT
>TRBV27
ASSPPGLAGTSSYEQY
>TRBV6-1
ASSERGAFPGELF
>TRBV2
ASSERLAGGEQY
>TRBV5-1
ASSLGGNTEAF
>TRBV27
ATQGAQEAF
>TRBV5-4
ASSSDRNTIY
>TRBV6-1
AGPPGTGSTEAF
>TRBV7-8
ATGLAGLTDTQY
>TRBV27
ASSLRREGRHEQF
>TRBV19
ASRTGTGNEKLF
>TRBV10-3
AISEQGLPYEQY